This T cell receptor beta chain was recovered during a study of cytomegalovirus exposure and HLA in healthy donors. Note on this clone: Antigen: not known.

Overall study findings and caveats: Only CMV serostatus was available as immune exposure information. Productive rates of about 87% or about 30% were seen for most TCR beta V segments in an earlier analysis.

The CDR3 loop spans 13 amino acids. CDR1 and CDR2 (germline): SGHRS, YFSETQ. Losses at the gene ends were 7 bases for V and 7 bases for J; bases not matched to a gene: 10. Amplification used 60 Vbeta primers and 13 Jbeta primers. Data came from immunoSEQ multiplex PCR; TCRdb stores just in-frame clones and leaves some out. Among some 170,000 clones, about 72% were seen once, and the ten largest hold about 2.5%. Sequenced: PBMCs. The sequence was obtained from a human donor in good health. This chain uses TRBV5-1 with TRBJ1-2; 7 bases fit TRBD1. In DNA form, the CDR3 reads TGCGCCAGCGGCCGCTGGACAGGAGGTGGCTACACCTTC. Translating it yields CASGRWTGGGYTF.